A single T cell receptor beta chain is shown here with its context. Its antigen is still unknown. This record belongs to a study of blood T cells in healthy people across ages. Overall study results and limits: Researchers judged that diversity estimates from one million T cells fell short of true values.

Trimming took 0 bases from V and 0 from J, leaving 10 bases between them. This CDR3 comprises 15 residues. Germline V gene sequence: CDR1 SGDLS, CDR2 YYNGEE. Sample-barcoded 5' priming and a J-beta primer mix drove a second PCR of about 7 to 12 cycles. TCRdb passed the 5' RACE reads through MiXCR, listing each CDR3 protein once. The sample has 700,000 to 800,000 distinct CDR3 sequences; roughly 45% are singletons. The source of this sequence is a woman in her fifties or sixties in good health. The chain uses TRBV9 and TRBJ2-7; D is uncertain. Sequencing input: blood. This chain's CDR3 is CASSVAAQSSYEQYF. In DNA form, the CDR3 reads TGTGCCAGCAGCGTAGCCGCCCAGAGCTCCTACGAGCAGTACTTC.